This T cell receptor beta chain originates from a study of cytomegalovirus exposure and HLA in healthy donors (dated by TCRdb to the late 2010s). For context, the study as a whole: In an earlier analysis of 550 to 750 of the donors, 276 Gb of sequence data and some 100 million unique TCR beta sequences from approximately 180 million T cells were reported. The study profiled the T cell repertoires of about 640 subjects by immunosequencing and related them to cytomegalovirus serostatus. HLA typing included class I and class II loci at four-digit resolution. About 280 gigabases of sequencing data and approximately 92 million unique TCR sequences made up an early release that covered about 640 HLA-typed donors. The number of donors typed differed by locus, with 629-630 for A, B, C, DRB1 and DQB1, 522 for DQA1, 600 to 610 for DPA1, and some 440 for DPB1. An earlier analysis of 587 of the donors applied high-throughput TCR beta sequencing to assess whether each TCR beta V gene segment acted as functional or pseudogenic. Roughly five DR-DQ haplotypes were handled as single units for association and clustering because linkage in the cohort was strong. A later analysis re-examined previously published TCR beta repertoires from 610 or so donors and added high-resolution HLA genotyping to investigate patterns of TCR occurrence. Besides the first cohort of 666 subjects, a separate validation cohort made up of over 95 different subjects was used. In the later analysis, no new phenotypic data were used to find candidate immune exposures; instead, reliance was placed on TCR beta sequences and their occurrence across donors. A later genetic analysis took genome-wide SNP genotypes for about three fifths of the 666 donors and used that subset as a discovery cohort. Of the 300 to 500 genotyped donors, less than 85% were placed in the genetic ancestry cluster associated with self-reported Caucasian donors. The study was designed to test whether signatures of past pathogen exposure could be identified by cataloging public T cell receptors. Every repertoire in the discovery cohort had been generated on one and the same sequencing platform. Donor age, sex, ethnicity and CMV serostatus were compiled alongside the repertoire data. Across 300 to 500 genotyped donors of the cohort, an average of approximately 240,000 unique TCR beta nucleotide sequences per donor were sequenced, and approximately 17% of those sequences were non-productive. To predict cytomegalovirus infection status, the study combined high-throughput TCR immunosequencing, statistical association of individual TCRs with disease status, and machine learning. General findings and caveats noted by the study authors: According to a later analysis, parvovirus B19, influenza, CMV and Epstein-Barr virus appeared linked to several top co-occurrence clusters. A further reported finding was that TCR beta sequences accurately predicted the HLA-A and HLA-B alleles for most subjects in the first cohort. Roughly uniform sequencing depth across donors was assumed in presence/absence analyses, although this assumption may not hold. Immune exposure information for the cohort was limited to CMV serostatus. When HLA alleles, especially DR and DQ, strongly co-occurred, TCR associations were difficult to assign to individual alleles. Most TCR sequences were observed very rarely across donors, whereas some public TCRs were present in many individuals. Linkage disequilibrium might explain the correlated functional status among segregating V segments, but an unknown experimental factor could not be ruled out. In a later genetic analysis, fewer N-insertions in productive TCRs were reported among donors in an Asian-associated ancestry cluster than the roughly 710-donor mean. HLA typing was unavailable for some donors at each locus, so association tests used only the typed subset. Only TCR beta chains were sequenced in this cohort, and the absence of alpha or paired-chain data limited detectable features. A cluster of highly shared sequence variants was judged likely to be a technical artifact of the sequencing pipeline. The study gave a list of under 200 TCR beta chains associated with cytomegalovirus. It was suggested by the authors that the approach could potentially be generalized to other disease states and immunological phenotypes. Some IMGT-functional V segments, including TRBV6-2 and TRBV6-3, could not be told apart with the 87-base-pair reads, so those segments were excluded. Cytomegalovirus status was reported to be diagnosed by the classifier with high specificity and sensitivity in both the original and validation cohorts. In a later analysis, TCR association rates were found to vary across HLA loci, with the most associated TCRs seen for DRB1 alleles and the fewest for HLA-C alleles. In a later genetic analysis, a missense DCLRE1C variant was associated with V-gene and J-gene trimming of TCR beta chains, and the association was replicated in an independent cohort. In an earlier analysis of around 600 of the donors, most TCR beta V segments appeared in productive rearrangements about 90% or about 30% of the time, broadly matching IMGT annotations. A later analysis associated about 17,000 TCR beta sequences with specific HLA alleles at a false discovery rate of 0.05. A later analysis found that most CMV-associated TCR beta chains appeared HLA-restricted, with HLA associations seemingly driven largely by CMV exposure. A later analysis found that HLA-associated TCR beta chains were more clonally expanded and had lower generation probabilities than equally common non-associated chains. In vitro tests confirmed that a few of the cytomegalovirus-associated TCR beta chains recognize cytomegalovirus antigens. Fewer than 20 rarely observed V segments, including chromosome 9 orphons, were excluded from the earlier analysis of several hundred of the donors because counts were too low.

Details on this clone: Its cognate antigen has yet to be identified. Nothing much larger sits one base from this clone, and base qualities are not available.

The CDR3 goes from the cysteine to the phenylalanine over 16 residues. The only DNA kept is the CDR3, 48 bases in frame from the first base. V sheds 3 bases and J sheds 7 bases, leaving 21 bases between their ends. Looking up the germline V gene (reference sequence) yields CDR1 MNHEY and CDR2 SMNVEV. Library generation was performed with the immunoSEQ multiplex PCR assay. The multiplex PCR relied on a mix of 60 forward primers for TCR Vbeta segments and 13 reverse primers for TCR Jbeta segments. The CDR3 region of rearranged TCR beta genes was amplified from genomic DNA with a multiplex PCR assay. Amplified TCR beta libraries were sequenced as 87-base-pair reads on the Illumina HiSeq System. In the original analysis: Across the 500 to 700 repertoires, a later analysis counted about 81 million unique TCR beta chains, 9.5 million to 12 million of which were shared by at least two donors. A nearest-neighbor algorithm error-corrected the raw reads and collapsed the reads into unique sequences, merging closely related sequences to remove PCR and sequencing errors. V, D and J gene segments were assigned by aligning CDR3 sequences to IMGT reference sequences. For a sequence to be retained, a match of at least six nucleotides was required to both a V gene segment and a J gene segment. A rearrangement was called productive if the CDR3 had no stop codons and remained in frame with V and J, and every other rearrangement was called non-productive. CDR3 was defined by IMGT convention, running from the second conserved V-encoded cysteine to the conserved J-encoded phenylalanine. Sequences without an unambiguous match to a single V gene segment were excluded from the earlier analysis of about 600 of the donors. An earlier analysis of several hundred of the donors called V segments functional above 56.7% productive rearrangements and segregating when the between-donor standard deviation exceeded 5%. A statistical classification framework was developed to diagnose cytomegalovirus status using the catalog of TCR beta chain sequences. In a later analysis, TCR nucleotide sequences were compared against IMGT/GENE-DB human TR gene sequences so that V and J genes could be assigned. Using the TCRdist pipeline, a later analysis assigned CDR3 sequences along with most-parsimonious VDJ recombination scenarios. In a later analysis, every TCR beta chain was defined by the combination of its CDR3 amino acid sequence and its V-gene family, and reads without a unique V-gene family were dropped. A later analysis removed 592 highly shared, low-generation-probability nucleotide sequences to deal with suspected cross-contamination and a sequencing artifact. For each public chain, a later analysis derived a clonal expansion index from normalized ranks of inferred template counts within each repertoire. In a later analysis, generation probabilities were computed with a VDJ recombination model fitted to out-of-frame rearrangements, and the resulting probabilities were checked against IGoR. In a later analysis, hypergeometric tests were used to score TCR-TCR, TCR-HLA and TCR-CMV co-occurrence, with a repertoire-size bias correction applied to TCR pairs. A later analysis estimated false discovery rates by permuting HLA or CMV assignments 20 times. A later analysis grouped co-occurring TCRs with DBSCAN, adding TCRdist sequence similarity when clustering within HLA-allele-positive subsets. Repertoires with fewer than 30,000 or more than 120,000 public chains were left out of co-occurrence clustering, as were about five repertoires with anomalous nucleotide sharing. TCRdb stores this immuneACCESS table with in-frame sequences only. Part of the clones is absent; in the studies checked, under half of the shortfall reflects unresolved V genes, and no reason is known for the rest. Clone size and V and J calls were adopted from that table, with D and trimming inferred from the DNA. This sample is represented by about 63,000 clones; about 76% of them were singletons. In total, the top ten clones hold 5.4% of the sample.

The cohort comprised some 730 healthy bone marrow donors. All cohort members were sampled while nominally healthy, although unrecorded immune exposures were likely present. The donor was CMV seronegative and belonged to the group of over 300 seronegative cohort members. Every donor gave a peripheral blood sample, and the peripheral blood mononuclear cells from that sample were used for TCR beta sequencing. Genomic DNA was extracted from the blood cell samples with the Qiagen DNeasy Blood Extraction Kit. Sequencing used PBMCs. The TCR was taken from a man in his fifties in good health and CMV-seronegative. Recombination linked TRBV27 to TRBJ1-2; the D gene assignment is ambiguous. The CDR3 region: CASSFGERGIRGGYTF. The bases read TGTGCCAGCAGTTTCGGAGAGAGAGGGATTAGAGGTGGCTACACCTTC.